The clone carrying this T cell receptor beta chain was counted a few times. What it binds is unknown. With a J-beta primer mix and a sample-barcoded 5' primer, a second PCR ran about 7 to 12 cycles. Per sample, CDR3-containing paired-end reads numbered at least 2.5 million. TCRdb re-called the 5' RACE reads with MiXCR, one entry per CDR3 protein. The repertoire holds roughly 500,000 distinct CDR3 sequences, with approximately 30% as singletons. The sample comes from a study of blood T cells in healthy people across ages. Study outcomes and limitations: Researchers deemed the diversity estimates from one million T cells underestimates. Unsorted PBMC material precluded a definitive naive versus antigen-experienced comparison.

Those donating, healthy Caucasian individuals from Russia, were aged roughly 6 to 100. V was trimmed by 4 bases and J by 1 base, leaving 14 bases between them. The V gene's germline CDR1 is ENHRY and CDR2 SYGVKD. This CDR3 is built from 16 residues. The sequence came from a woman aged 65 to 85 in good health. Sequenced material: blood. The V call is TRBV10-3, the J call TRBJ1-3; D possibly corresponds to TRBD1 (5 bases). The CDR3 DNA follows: TGTGCCATCAGTGCCAGGGACGGAGATTCTGGAAACACCATATATTTT. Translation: CAISARDGDSGNTIYF.